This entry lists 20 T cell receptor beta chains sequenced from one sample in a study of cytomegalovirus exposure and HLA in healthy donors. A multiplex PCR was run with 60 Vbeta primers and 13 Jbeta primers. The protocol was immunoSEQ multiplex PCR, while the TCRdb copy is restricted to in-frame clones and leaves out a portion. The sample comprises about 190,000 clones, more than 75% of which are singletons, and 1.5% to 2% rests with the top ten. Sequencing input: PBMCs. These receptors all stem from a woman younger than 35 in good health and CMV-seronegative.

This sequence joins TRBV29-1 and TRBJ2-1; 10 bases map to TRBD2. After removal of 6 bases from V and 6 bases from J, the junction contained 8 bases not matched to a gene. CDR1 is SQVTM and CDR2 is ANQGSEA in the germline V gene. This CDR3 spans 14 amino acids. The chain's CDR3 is CSVARTSGSNEQFF. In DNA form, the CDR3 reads TGCAGCGTAGCCCGGACTAGCGGTAGCAATGAGCAGTTCTTC.

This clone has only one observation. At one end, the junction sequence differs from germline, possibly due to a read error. CDR3 nucleotide sequence: TGTGCCGGCAGAGTGACTAGCGGGGGCACAGATACGCAGTATTTT. Its protein is CAGRVTSGGTDTQYF. The gene calls are TRBV6-5 and TRBJ2-3; TRBD2 aligns across 11 bases. CDR3 length: 15 residues. Looked up from germline, CDR1 is MNHEY and CDR2 is SVGAGI.

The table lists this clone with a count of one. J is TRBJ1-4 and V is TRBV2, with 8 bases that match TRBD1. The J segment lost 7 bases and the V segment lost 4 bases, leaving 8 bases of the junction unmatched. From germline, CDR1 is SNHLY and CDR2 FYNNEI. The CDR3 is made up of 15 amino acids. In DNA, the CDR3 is TGTGCCAGCAGTGGACGGACAGGGAGGGCTGAAAAACTGTTTTTT. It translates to CASSGRTGRAEKLFF.

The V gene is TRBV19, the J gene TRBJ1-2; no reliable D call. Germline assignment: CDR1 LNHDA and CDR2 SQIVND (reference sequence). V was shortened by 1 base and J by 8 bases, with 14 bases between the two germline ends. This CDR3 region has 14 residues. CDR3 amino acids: CASSIASIPLGYTF. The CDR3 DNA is TGTGCCAGTAGTATAGCCTCTATACCTTTAGGCTACACCTTC.

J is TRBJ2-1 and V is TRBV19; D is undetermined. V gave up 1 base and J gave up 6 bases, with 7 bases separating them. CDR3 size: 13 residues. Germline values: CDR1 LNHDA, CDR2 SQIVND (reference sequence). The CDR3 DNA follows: TGTGCCAGTAGTATAGTAAGTAGCAATGAGCAGTTCTTC. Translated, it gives CASSIVSSNEQFF.

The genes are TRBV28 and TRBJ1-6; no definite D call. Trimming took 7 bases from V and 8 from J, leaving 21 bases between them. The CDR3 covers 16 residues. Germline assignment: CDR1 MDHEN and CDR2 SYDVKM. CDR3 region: CASKQTPPGKDSPLHF. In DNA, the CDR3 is TGTGCCAGCAAACAGACCCCCCCGGGGAAAGATTCACCCCTCCACTTT.

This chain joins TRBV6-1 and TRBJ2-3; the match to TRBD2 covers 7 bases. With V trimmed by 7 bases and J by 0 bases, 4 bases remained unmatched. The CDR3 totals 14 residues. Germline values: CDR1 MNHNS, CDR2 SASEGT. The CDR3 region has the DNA TGTGCCAGCAATGGGGGGGGAAGCACAGATACGCAGTATTTT. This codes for CASNGGGSTDTQYF.

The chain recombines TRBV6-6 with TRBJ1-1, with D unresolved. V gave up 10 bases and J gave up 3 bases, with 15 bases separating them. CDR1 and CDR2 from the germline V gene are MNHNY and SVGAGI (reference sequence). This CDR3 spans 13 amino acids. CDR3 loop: CATRVPRDTEAFF. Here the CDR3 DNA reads TGTGCCACCCGGGTACCCCGGGACACTGAAGCTTTCTTT.

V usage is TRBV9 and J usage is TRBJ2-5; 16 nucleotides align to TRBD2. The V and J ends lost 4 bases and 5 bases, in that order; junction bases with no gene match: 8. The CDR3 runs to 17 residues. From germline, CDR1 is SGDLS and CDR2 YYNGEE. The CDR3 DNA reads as TGTGCCAGCAGCCCGGGACTAGCGGGAGGGCCTGTGGAGACCCAGTACTTC. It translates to CASSPGLAGGPVETQYF.

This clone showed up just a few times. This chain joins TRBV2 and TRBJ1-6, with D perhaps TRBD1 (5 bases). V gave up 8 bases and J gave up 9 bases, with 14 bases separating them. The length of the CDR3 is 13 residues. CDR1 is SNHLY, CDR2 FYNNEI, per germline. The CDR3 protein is CASQRGGSSPLHF. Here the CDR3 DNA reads TGTGCCAGCCAGCGGGGGGGGAGTTCACCCCTCCACTTT.

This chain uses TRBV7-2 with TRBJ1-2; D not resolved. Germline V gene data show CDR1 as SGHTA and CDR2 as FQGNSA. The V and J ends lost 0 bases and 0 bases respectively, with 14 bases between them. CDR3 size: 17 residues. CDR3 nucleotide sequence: TGTGCCAGCAGCTTAGCCTCCCACGGGTTCCCTAACTATGGCTACACCTTC. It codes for CASSLASHGFPNYGYTF.

The CDR3 loop reads CSVLGGTGLNTEAFF. CDR3 sequence (DNA): TGCAGCGTACTTGGGGGGACAGGGCTGAACACTGAAGCTTTCTTT. This sequence joins TRBV29-1 and TRBJ1-1; 9 bases are a match to TRBD1. Germline CDR1 SQVTM, CDR2 ANQGSEA. There are 15 residues in the CDR3. V shed 6 bases, J shed 0 bases, and the junction held 8 bases outside the gene matches.

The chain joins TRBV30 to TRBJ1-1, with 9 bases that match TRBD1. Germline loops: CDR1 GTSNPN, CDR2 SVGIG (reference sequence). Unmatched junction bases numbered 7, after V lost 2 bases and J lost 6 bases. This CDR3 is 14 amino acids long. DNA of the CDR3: TGTGCCTGGAGTACCGGGACAGGGTCGCCTGAAGCTTTCTTT. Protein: CAWSTGTGSPEAFF.

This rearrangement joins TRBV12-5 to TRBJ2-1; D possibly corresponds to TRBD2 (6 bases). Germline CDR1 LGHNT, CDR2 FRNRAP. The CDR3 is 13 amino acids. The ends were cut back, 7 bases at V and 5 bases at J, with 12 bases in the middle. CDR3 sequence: CASDRDLDNEQFF. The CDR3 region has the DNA TGTGCTAGTGATAGGGACTTAGACAATGAGCAGTTCTTC. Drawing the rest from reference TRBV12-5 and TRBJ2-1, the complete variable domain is DARVTQTPRHKVTEMGQEVTMRCQPILGHNTVFWYRQTMMQGLELLAYFRNRAPLDDSGMPKDRFSAEMPDATLATLKIQPSEPRDSAVYFCASDRDLDNEQFFGPGTRLTVL.

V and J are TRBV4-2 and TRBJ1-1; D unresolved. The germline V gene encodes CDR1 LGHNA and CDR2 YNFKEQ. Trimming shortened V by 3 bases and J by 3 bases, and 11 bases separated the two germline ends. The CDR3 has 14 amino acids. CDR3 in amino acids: CASSQRGFDTEAFF. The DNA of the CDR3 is TGTGCCAGCAGCCAGCGGGGATTTGACACTGAAGCTTTCTTT.

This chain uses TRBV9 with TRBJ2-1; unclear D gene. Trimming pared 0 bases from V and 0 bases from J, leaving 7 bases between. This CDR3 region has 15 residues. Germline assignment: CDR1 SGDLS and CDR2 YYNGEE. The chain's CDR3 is CASSVGAPSYNEQFF. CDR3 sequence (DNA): TGTGCCAGCAGCGTAGGGGCTCCCTCCTACAATGAGCAGTTCTTC. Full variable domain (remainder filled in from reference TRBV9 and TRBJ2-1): DSGVTQTPKHLITATGQRVTLRCSPRSGDLSVYWYQQSLDQGLQFLIQYYNGEERAKGNILERFSAQQFPDLHSELNLSSLELGDSALYFCASSVGAPSYNEQFFGPGTRLTVL.

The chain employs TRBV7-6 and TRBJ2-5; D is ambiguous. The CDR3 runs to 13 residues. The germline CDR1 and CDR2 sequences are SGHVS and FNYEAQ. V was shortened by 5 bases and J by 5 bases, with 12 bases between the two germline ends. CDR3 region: CASSPRWRETQYF. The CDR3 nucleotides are TGTGCCAGCAGCCCCAGATGGCGGGAGACCCAGTACTTC.

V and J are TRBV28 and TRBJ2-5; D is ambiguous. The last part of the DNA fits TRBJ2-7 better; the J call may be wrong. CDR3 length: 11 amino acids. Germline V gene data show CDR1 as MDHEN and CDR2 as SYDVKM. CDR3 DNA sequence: TGTGCCAGCGGGCCTATCTACGAGCAGTACTTC. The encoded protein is CASGPIYEQYF.

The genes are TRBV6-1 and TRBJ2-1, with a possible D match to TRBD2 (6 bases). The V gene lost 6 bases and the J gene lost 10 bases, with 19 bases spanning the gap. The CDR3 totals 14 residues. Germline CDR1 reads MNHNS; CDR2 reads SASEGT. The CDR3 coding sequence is TGTGCCAGCAGCCAAACTAGCAGACCTACGGAGCAGTTCTTC. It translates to CASSQTSRPTEQFF.

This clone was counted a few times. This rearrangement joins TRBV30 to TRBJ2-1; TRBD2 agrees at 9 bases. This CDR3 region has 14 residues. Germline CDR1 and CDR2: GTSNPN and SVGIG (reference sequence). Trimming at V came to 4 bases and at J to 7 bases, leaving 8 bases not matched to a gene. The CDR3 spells CAWKGGRASNEQFF. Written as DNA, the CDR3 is TGTGCCTGGAAGGGCGGGAGGGCCTCGAATGAGCAGTTCTTC.